This TCR beta chain is from a study of blood T cell repertoires in COVID-19 (TCRdb year 2020). Regarding the study in general: Samples from collaborators originated in the United States, Italy and Spain and spanned both the acute and convalescent phases of COVID-19. The material from the prospective study consisted of cDNA or gDNA derived from T cells, B-cell-depleted T cells, or PBMCs. Subjects who had been exposed to COVID-19, were actively infected with it, or had recovered from it provided the deeply sampled blood TCRbeta repertoires that made up the dataset. The repertoires were released in a freely available public database intended as a resource for research on the immune response to SARS-CoV-2. The samples were drawn from the first 160 participants of the ongoing ImmuneRACE study and from 1,254 subjects provided by 6 global collaborators. Nearly every sample came with metadata listing a de-identified subject ID, COVID-19 status, age in years and sex. HLA class I and class II types, where available, came from metadata supplied by the sample provider rather than from assay-based typing.

In Seattle, one collaborating source enrolled patients while the infection was active and tracked those patients longitudinally over the course of disease. Whole blood was collected in K2EDTA tubes by collaborating institutions according to the institutions' own protocols. For TCRbeta analysis, collaborators shipped samples as frozen whole blood, isolated PBMCs, or DNA extracted from either of those sample types. V and J are truncated by 5 bases and 8 bases respectively, leaving an intervening sequence of 10 bases. Including the terminal cysteine and phenylalanine, the CDR3 comprises 12 residues. Left in the record is the CDR3 DNA by itself, 36 bases read in frame from the first base. The germline V gene (reference sequence) provides CDR1 SEHNR and CDR2 FQNEAQ. Comments on this clone: Its antigen specificity is not known. Per-nucleotide qualities are absent, and no much larger clonotype sits a single base away.

The immunoSEQ Assay, a bias-controlled multiplex PCR, was used to amplify TCRbeta CDR3 regions from genomic DNA. As for how the authors treated the data: The number of nucleated cells in each sample was estimated from the amplification of reference gene primers within the assay. To quantify the absolute abundance of each unique TCRbeta CDR3 rearrangement, sequence reads were collapsed and filtered. For each sample, productive Simpson clonality was calculated as the square root of Simpson's diversity index over productive rearrangements. In TCRdb, the immuneACCESS table is reduced to in-frame sequences with V and J assigned. These tables do not hold every clone; where another copy was compared, an unresolved V gene accounts for under half, and the others remain unexplained. For V, J and clone size, that table is used; D and trimming come from the DNA. Counted in this sample were 250,000 to 300,000 clones; 80% to 90% of them appeared once. The ten largest clones add up to roughly 10% of the sample.

General study outcomes and caveats: The quantity of clinical and demographic metadata differed by source and by participant and was supplied without curation.

This clonotype was obtained from a woman between 65 and 79 years old with COVID-19, enrolled during active disease. The sample taken for sequencing was peripheral blood. The receptor chain draws on TRBV7-9 and TRBJ2-1, with the D gene not clear enough to name. The DNA sequence follows: TGTGCCAGCAGCGCAACCGGGTATGAGCAGTTCTTC. It encodes CASSATGYEQFF.